These T cell receptor beta chains were read from a single sample in a study of T cell changes during pregnancy in multiple sclerosis. The method was immunoSEQ multiplex PCR; TCRdb's version includes in-frame clones alone and lacks a portion of them. Of about 85,000 clones detected, roughly 90% appear once; the ten largest clones hold 2.5%. The input for sequencing was peripheral blood, taken in the first trimester of pregnancy. These receptors all come from a female donor with multiple sclerosis, enrolled in a pregnancy study. Both conserved end residues are part of each CDR3. A D gene is named only where the DNA matches it firmly. Clone size is not always given. Where it is, it says once, few, many or a class for expanded clones.

d_gene: NA; v_gene: TRBV6-1; abundance: NA; j_gene: TRBJ1-3; CDR3aa: CASSEAGGNSGNTIYF; CDR3nt: TGTGCCAGCAGTGAAGCGGGGGGAAACTCTGGAAACACCATATATTTT
d_gene: NA; v_gene: TRBV6-5; abundance: NA; j_gene: TRBJ1-1; CDR3aa: CASSYSARGPTEAFF; CDR3nt: TGTGCCAGCAGTTACTCCGCCCGGGGTCCCACTGAAGCTTTCTTT
d_gene: TRBD2; v_gene: TRBV5-4; abundance: NA; j_gene: TRBJ2-3; CDR3aa: CASSSLAGGPREDTQYF; CDR3nt: TGTGCCAGCAGCAGTCTAGCGGGAGGGCCAAGGGAAGATACGCAGTATTTT
d_gene: NA; v_gene: TRBV4-2; abundance: NA; j_gene: TRBJ1-3; CDR3aa: CASQESRRNTIYF; CDR3nt: TGTGCCAGCCAGGAAAGTCGGCGAAACACCATATATTTT
d_gene: NA; v_gene: TRBV27; abundance: NA; j_gene: TRBJ2-1; CDR3aa: CASSSYRVGTYNEQFF; CDR3nt: TGTGCCAGCAGTTCGTACAGGGTGGGGACCTACAATGAGCAGTTCTTC
d_gene: NA; v_gene: TRBV7-9; abundance: NA; j_gene: TRBJ2-7; CDR3aa: CASSRPGVMYEQYF; CDR3nt: TGTGCCAGCAGCCGGCCAGGGGTTATGTACGAGCAGTACTTC
d_gene: NA; v_gene: TRBV19; abundance: few; j_gene: TRBJ2-7; CDR3aa: CASLTKGDTLYEQYF; CDR3nt: TGTGCCAGTCTCACCAAGGGGGACACCCTCTACGAGCAGTACTTC
d_gene: TRBD1; v_gene: TRBV7-9; abundance: NA; j_gene: TRBJ2-7; CDR3aa: CASSLEGTGGVRTYEQYF; CDR3nt: TGTGCCAGCAGCTTAGAAGGGACAGGGGGAGTAAGGACCTACGAGCAGTACTTC
d_gene: NA; v_gene: TRBV5-1; abundance: NA; j_gene: TRBJ2-5; CDR3aa: CASSLAYPYQETQYF; CDR3nt: TGCGCCAGCAGCTTGGCCTACCCGTACCAAGAGACCCAGTACTTC
d_gene: NA; v_gene: TRBV27; abundance: NA; j_gene: TRBJ2-5; CDR3aa: CASKEWGRETQYF; CDR3nt: TGTGCCAGCAAAGAATGGGGCCGAGAGACCCAGTACTTC
d_gene: TRBD2; v_gene: TRBV5-5; abundance: NA; j_gene: TRBJ2-3; CDR3aa: CASSQEKAGADTQYF; CDR3nt: TGTGCCAGCAGCCAAGAGAAGGCGGGAGCAGATACGCAGTATTTT
d_gene: NA; v_gene: TRBV6-6; abundance: once; j_gene: TRBJ1-6; CDR3aa: CASSYSRVSYNSPLHF; CDR3nt: TGTGCCAGCAGTTACTCCAGGGTTTCGTATAATTCACCCCTCCACTTT
d_gene: NA; v_gene: TRBV9; abundance: NA; j_gene: TRBJ1-6; CDR3aa: CASSVRQDLPLHF; CDR3nt: TGTGCCAGCAGCGTCCGACAGGATCTACCCCTCCACTTT
d_gene: TRBD2; v_gene: TRBV7-9; abundance: NA; j_gene: TRBJ2-2; CDR3aa: CASRLAGRNTGELFF; CDR3nt: TGTGCCAGCAGGCTAGCGGGGCGTAACACCGGGGAGCTGTTTTTT
d_gene: NA; v_gene: TRBV6-5; abundance: NA; j_gene: TRBJ2-6; CDR3aa: CASSLTVTGANVLTF; CDR3nt: TGTGCCAGCAGCCTGACAGTCACCGGGGCCAACGTCCTGACTTTC
d_gene: NA; v_gene: TRBV7-2; abundance: few; j_gene: TRBJ2-1; CDR3aa: CASSLGKGGLGDEQFF; CDR3nt: TGTGCCAGCAGCTTAGGGAAGGGGGGGCTAGGCGATGAGCAGTTCTTC
d_gene: TRBD1; v_gene: TRBV27; abundance: NA; j_gene: TRBJ2-7; CDR3aa: CASRDRVNEQYF; CDR3nt: TGTGCCAGCCGGGACAGGGTCAACGAGCAGTACTTC